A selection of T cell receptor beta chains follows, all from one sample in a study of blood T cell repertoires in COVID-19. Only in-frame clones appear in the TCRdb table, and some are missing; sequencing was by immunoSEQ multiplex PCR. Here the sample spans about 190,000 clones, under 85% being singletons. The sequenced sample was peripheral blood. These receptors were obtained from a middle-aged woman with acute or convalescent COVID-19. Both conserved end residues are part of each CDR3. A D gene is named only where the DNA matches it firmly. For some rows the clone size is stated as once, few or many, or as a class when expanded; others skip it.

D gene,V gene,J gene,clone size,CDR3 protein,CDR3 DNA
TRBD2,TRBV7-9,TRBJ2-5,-,CASSPLGAAGMGETQYF,TGTGCCAGCAGCCCATTGGGAGCAGCGGGAATGGGGGAGACCCAGTACTTC
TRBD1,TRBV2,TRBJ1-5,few,CASRGQVGEPQHF,TGTGCCAGCAGGGGACAGGTTGGGGAGCCCCAGCATTTT
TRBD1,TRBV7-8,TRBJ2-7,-,CASSGKGAFFYEQYF,TGTGCCAGCAGCGGAAAGGGGGCGTTTTTCTACGAGCAGTACTTC
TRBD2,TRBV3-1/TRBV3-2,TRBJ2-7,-,CASSPIAGGVVDEQYF,TGTGCCAGCAGCCCCATAGCGGGAGGCGTGGTAGACGAGCAGTACTTC
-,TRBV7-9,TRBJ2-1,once,CASSRGSYYNEQFF,TGTGCCAGCAGCAGGGGAAGCTACTACAATGAGCAGTTCTTC
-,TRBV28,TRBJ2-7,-,CASSLWAGEQYF,TGTGCCAGCAGTTTATGGGCGGGAGAGCAGTACTTC
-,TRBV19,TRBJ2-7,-,CASAHKSGGYEQYF,TGTGCCAGCGCTCACAAGTCAGGTGGGTACGAGCAGTACTTC
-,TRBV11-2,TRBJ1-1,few,CASSLSFDYTEAFF,TGTGCCAGCAGCCTATCCTTCGACTACACTGAAGCTTTCTTT
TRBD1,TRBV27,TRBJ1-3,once,CASSPLDRGYGNTIYF,TGTGCCAGCAGTCCGCTCGACAGGGGGTACGGAAACACCATATATTTT
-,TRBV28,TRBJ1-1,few,CASSLQGFPRAFF,TGTGCCAGCAGTTTACAGGGATTTCCCAGAGCTTTCTTT